This T cell receptor beta chain was captured in a study of T cells in Graves' hyperthyroidism and ophthalmopathy. General study findings and limits: Researchers report that a 13 V-J model separated ophthalmopathy from stable hyperthyroidism. Peripheral blood also featured most of the thyroid clonotypes expanded above 0.001.

TCR beta CDR3 regions were amplified from RNA transcripts. The primer set for the first-round RT-PCR of the TCR CDR3 was HTBI. Each CDR3 protein is one row after TCRdb ran MiXCR on the multiplex PCR reads. The sample has roughly 700,000 distinct CDR3 sequences; over 35% are singletons. For this clonotype: Its matching antigen is unknown.

Recently diagnosed hyperthyroidism of less than 2 months' duration affected patients aged 18 to 65. What was sequenced was blood. This TCR came from a woman in her 40s with Graves' hyperthyroidism.

CDR3 amino acids: CSATGGSGQPQYF. The CDR3 coding sequence is TGCAGTGCCACAGGGGGCAGCGGGCAGCCCCAGTACTTC. This chain joins TRBV20-1 and TRBJ2-5, with TRBD1 matching over 9 bases. Germline V gene sequence: CDR1 DFQATT, CDR2 SNEGSKA (reference sequence). J lost 9 bases, V lost 6 bases, and 11 bases had no gene match. The length of the CDR3 is 13 residues.